The 32 T cell receptor beta chains below all came from one sample that was sequenced in a study of regulatory T cells in long-lasting Graves disease. iRepertoire HTBI primers and Arm-PCR of CDR3 regions built TCR beta libraries. TCRdb reprocessed the multiplex PCR reads via MiXCR and lists one record per CDR3 protein. Among around 450,000 distinct CDR3 sequences listed, around a fifth were seen once. Time point noted: persistent/refractory GD, antithyroid drugs over 5 years with positive TRAb. Scientists built the TCR library using RNA that was extracted from PBMCs. The material sequenced was peripheral blood mononuclear cells (PBMCs), taken when the disease was refractory, from a patient treated with antithyroid drugs. The receptors come from a female donor with Graves disease.

Details on this clonotype: This clone may be a read error of a much larger clone one base away. This chain joins TRBV27 and TRBJ1-2; the D gene is possibly TRBD1 (5 bases). Germline assignment: CDR1 MNHEY and CDR2 SMNVEV (reference sequence). This CDR3 spans 14 amino acids. The CDR3 nucleotides are TGTGCCAACAGTCCGCGGGAGGGGTCGGCTGGCTACACCTTC. It specifies CANSPREGSAGYTF.

About this clonotype: No conserved phenylalanine or tryptophan ends this CDR3, so it is likely a read error. The chain carries TRBV29-1 and TRBJ2-7; D may be TRBD2 (6 bases). Trimming pared 2 bases from V and 3 bases from J, leaving 11 bases between. This CDR3 region has 13 residues. Germline assignment: CDR1 SQVTM and CDR2 ANQGSEA. Here the CDR3 DNA reads TGCAGCGTTGAATTAAGCGGGCGCTACGAGCAGTACATC. Translating it yields CSVELSGRYEQYI.

The chain is built from TRBV5-1 and TRBJ2-3; 7 nucleotides agree with TRBD2. The CDR3 is 15 amino acids. The V and J ends lost 4 bases and 2 bases, in that order; junction bases with no gene match: 7. Germline assignment: CDR1 SGHRS and CDR2 YFSETQ. The CDR3 here is CASSRSGGTTDTQYF. The CDR3 nucleotides are TGCGCCAGCAGCCGTTCCGGGGGGACCACAGATACGCAGTATTTT. Drawing the rest from reference TRBV5-1 and TRBJ2-3, the complete variable domain is KAGVTQTPRYLIKTRGQQVTLSCSPISGHRSVSWYQQTPGQGLQFLFEYFSETQRNKGNFPGRFSGRQFSNSRSEMNVSTLELGDSALYLCASSRSGGTTDTQYFGPGTRLTVL.

In its sample, this clonotype was seen many times. The rearrangement links TRBV28 to TRBJ2-7; tentative D call: TRBD1 (5 bases). Germline CDR1 and CDR2: MDHEN and SYDVKM. Deletions cut 3 bases from V and 3 bases from J, with 15 bases between. This CDR3 has 15 residues. CDR3 amino acids: CASSFRKGVLYEQYF. The CDR3 DNA sequence: TGTGCCAGCAGTTTTAGGAAAGGGGTCCTCTACGAGCAGTACTTC.

This clonotype was observed at least ten times. The J gene is TRBJ1-2, the V gene TRBV12-3 or TRBV12-4, with 10 nucleotides matching TRBD1. Trimming at V came to 6 bases and at J to 6 bases, leaving 13 bases not matched to a gene. The length of the CDR3 is 16 residues. The CDR3 coding sequence is TGTGCCAGCAGGTTTCGGGGGGGGACAGGGGATCATGGCTACACCTTC. Translation: CASRFRGGTGDHGYTF.

The chain is built from TRBV20-1 and TRBJ2-3; tentatively, D is TRBD2 (7 bases). Germline CDR1 DFQATT, CDR2 SNEGSKA (reference sequence). This CDR3 has 14 amino acids. V was trimmed by 6 bases and J by 9 bases, leaving 22 bases between them. In DNA, the CDR3 is TGCAGTGCCGCTGGGGGGGCGGGAACCTTGACGCAGTATTTT. Protein product: CSAAGGAGTLTQYF.

The chain employs TRBV29-1 and TRBJ1-2; perhaps TRBD1 as D (6 bases). Looked up from germline, CDR1 is SQVTM and CDR2 is ANQGSEA. V lost 6 bases and J lost 4, with 21 bases in between. The length of the CDR3 is 15 residues. The CDR3 is CSVPRGGGPLYGYTF. CDR3 bases: TGCAGCGTCCCTAGGGGGGGGGGACCTCTCTATGGCTACACCTTC.

V and J are TRBV7-2 and TRBJ2-5; D gene ambiguous. The ends were cut back, 2 bases at V and 1 base at J, with 8 bases in the middle. This CDR3 is 14 amino acids long. Germline-derived CDR1 and CDR2 are SGHTA and FQGNSA. The DNA of the CDR3 is TGTGCCAGCAGCTTATTGTTAGTCCAAGAGACCCAGTACTTC. Amino acids: CASSLLLVQETQYF. Supplemented by reference TRBV7-2 and TRBJ2-5, the full variable domain reads GAGVSQSPSNKVTEKGKDVELRCDPISGHTALYWYRQSLGQGLEFLIYFQGNSAPDKSGLPSDRFSAERTGGSVSTLTIQRTQQEDSAVYLCASSLLLVQETQYFGPGTRLLVL.

This clonotype was counted many times. The chain combines TRBV12-3 or TRBV12-4 with TRBJ2-7, with 11 bases matching TRBD2. This CDR3 contains 15 residues. With 4 bases clipped from V and 3 bases from J, the junction kept 5 bases outside the gene matches. The CDR3 DNA reads TGTGCCAGCAGTTCGACTAGCGGGGTAAACTACGAGCAGTACTTC. Translating it yields CASSSTSGVNYEQYF.

The J gene is TRBJ2-6, the V gene TRBV28; possible D gene TRBD2, 6 bases. The CDR3 runs to 17 residues. Germline CDR1 is MDHEN and CDR2 is SYDVKM. V gave up 11 bases and J gave up 0 bases, with 20 bases separating them. In nucleotides, the CDR3 is TGTGCCGGCGGGGTGGGCAGCGAGAACTCTGGGGCCAACGTCCTGACTTTC. Translated, it gives CAGGVGSENSGANVLTF.

This chain connects TRBV12-3 or TRBV12-4 to TRBJ1-2; the D is unclear. CDR3 length: 11 amino acids. Between the trimmed V and J ends, which lost 6 bases and 8 bases, there was a span of 10 bases. The CDR3 region is CASRSRGGYTF. CDR3 nucleotide sequence: TGTGCCAGCAGGTCCCGCGGGGGCTACACCTTC.

The table lists this clonotype with many counts. This chain uses TRBV10-1 with TRBJ2-5; D might be TRBD1 (5 bases). Trimming pared 4 bases from V and 4 bases from J, leaving 10 bases between. CDR1 is WNHNN, CDR2 SYGVQD, per germline (reference sequence). The CDR3 has 13 residues. The CDR3 spells CASSGQLGETQYF. The CDR3 DNA sequence: TGCGCCAGCAGTGGACAGTTAGGAGAGACCCAGTACTTC.

Turning to this clonotype: A much larger clone differs from this one at a single base, so this may be a read error. The chain links TRBV2 to TRBJ1-5, with 8 bases identical to TRBD1. This CDR3 comprises 16 residues. Per the germline V gene, CDR1 is SNHLY and CDR2 is FYNNEI. CDR3 in DNA: TGTGCCGGCAGGAAGAATGGACAGGGAGGCTGGCAGCCCCAGCATTTT. It codes for CAGRKNGQGGWQPQHF.

This clonotype was detected ten times or more. The chain is built from TRBV27 and TRBJ2-2; no clear D gene. Germline CDR1 MNHEY, CDR2 SMNVEV (reference sequence). This CDR3 spans 13 amino acids. V gave up 6 bases and J gave up 4 bases, with 9 bases separating them. CDR3 coding DNA: TGTGCCAGCAGCTTAGTGCTCACCGGGGAGCTGTTTTTT. Translating it yields CASSLVLTGELFF.

This clonotype was picked up a small number of times. The rearrangement links TRBV15 to TRBJ2-1; D not certain. The CDR3 covers 12 residues. Germline CDR1 and CDR2: LNHNV and YYDKDF (reference sequence). The V gene lost 2 bases and the J gene lost 9 bases, with 8 bases spanning the gap. CDR3 sequence (DNA): TGTGCCACCAGCAGACAAATTAGTGAGCAGTTCTTC. This translates into CATSRQISEQFF.

V usage is TRBV20-1 and J usage is TRBJ2-6, with 11 bases that match TRBD1. V dropped 6 bases and J dropped 2; count of bases not matched to a gene: 3. The length of the CDR3 is 15 residues. The V gene's germline CDR1 is DFQATT and CDR2 SNEGSKA (reference sequence). CDR3 amino acids: CSARTGGAGANVLTF. CDR3 nucleotides: TGCAGTGCCCGGACAGGGGGCGCTGGGGCCAACGTCCTGACTTTC.

This clonotype was seen more than once but under ten times. The chain couples TRBV7-9 to TRBJ2-2, with D tentatively TRBD1 or TRBD2 (5 bases each). Germline loops: CDR1 SEHNR, CDR2 FQNEAQ (reference sequence). CDR3 length: 18 residues. V lost 4 bases to trimming and J lost 1 base, with 19 bases between them. For the CDR3, the DNA is TGTGCCAGCAGCTCCCCAGGGACCCGATGGAAGAACACCGGGGAGCTGTTTTTT. Translating it yields CASSSPGTRWKNTGELFF.

V and J are TRBV6-2 or TRBV6-3 and TRBJ2-6; 11 nucleotides agree with TRBD1. CDR1 MNHEY and CDR2 SVGEGT come from the germline V gene. With 6 bases clipped from V and 0 bases from J, the junction kept 13 bases outside the gene matches. CDR3 size: 20 residues. In DNA, the CDR3 is TGTGCCAGCAGCGACTCGGGACAGGGGGACCTGTTCTCTGGGGCCAACGTCCTGACTTTC. Its translation: CASSDSGQGDLFSGANVLTF.

This clonotype was seen a few times. The CDR3 region has the DNA TGTGCCAGCAGCCAAGGGCCGGGCCTAGCGGACCAAGAGACCCAGTACTTC. Amino acid sequence: CASSQGPGLADQETQYF. The rearrangement joins TRBV3-1 to TRBJ2-5; 7 nucleotides line up with TRBD2. The CDR3 has 17 amino acids. The junction had 8 bases not matched to a gene; V was cut back by 1 base and J by 0 bases. CDR1 and CDR2 (germline): LGHDT, YNNKEL (reference sequence).

In its sample, this clonotype was seen once. V gene TRBV28 combines with J gene TRBJ2-5, with TRBD1 identical over 12 bases. With V trimmed by 4 bases and J by 5 bases, 8 bases remained unmatched. The CDR3 sequence is 16 residues long. The germline V gene has CDR1 MDHEN and CDR2 SYDVKM. As DNA, the CDR3 is TGTGCCAGCAGTTCCCTCGGGACAGGGGGCGGGGAGACCCAGTACTTC. Amino acid sequence: CASSSLGTGGGETQYF. The whole variable domain, filled in from reference TRBV28 and TRBJ2-5, reads DVKVTQSSRYLVKRTGEKVFLECVQDMDHENMFWYRQDPGLGLRLIYFSYDVKMKEKGDIPEGYSVSREKKERFSLILESASTNQTSMYLCASSSLGTGGGETQYFGPGTRLLVL.

The V gene is TRBV28, the J gene TRBJ2-7; D could derive from TRBD1 or TRBD2 (6 bases each). Germline CDR1 reads MDHEN; CDR2 reads SYDVKM. This CDR3 is built from 14 residues. V was cut by 3 bases and J by 9 bases, with 18 bases left in between. The CDR3 region has the DNA TGTGCCAGCAGTTTGGGCAGGGGCGGGGACGGGCAGTACTTC. Translated: CASSLGRGGDGQYF.

Remarks on this clonotype: Since a much larger clone is just one base distant, this may be a read error. The gene calls are TRBV24-1 and TRBJ2-2; D is uncertain. The germline gives CDR1 KGHDR, CDR2 SFDVKD. This CDR3 contains 16 residues. In DNA form, the CDR3 reads TGTGTCACCAGTGACCCGACCGACGGTAACACCGGGGAGCTGTTTTTT. It yields the protein CVTSDPTDGNTGELFF.

This chain joins TRBV9 and TRBJ1-1, with D perhaps matching TRBD1 (5 bases). The V end was cut by 0 bases, the J end by 10 bases, with 25 bases between. The CDR3 contains 17 residues. The V gene's germline CDR1 is SGDLS and CDR2 YYNGEE. CDR3 sequence: CASSVDGGNRDPSSAFF. In DNA, the CDR3 is TGTGCCAGCAGCGTAGACGGGGGGAACCGGGACCCAAGTTCAGCTTTCTTT.

V usage is TRBV9 and J usage is TRBJ1-5; D remains ambiguous. Trimming took 0 bases from V and 5 from J, leaving 6 bases between them. This CDR3 has 13 residues. Germline values: CDR1 SGDLS, CDR2 YYNGEE. CDR3 sequence: CASSVEGDQPQHF. CDR3 nucleotide sequence: TGTGCCAGCAGCGTAGAGGGAGATCAGCCCCAGCATTTT.

Ten or more counts support this clonotype. The chain has TRBV2 and TRBJ1-2; D remains ambiguous. From germline, CDR1 is SNHLY and CDR2 FYNNEI. The CDR3 is made up of 12 amino acids. V gave up 7 bases and J gave up 5 bases, with 11 bases separating them. The CDR3 loop is CASTQRIYGYTF. In DNA, the CDR3 is TGTGCCAGCACCCAAAGGATTTATGGCTACACCTTC.

This clonotype was seen a few times. This rearrangement joins TRBV19 to TRBJ2-7; 12 bases are shared with TRBD1. The junction had 2 bases not matched to a gene; V was cut back by 6 bases and J by 5 bases. The CDR3 spans 13 residues. Germline V lookup: CDR1 LNHDA, CDR2 SQIVND (reference sequence). The CDR3, as DNA: TGTGCCAGTAGAGGGACAGGGGGCCACGAGCAGTACTTC. Its translation is CASRGTGGHEQYF.

This sequence joins TRBV9 and TRBJ2-1; D is possibly TRBD2 (6 bases). Germline V gene data show CDR1 as SGDLS and CDR2 as YYNGEE. The V end lost 0 bases, the J end lost 7 bases, and 14 bases lay between the germline ends. This CDR3 has 15 amino acids. The CDR3 DNA reads as TGTGCCAGCAGCGTAGATACGGGAGTAGGGAATGAGCAGTTCTTC. Residues: CASSVDTGVGNEQFF.

The V and J genes are TRBV7-9 and TRBJ2-7; weak D call: TRBD1 (5 bases). Trimming removed 1 base at V and 5 bases at J, with 9 bases between. The CDR3 sequence is 13 residues long. CDR1 and CDR2 from the germline V gene are SEHNR and FQNEAQ (reference sequence). The CDR3 nucleotides are TGTGCCAGCAGCTTAGTTGGGGCGGACGAGCAGTACTTC. Amino acid sequence: CASSLVGADEQYF.

This clonotype came up many times. The genes are TRBV28 and TRBJ2-1; TRBD2 matches 7 bases. Germline V gives CDR1 MDHEN, CDR2 SYDVKM. The CDR3 loop spans 14 amino acids. Germline trimming cut 7 bases from V and 9 bases from J; bases unmatched to any gene: 12. CDR3 region: CASKKGRLAVEQFF. CDR3 coding DNA: TGTGCCAGCAAGAAGGGGAGACTAGCAGTTGAGCAGTTCTTC.

This clonotype has at least ten counts. The chain is built from TRBV28 and TRBJ2-7, with TRBD2 identical over 10 bases. The CDR3 is 14 residues long. With 6 bases clipped from V and 2 bases from J, the junction kept 4 bases outside the gene matches. CDR1 MDHEN and CDR2 SYDVKM come from the germline V gene. CDR3 sequence reads: CASRLAGGTYEQYF. In DNA, the CDR3 is TGTGCCAGCAGGTTAGCGGGAGGTACCTACGAGCAGTACTTC.

This clonotype came up a few times. The chain recombines TRBV6-5 with TRBJ1-2; weak D call: TRBD1 (6 bases). Looked up from germline, CDR1 is MNHEY and CDR2 is SVGAGI. This CDR3 has 15 amino acids. V lost 0 bases and J 8 bases, leaving 16 bases between the germline ends. The CDR3 region has the DNA TGTGCCAGCAGTTACTCGGACAGCCGAAATCAAGGCTACACCTTC. It is translated as CASSYSDSRNQGYTF.

In this sample, this clonotype turned up many times. The chain combines TRBV6-1 with TRBJ1-5, with 10 bases identical to TRBD1. There are 16 residues in the CDR3. Germline-derived CDR1 and CDR2 are MNHNS and SASEGT. J gave up 6 bases and V 4 bases, and 9 bases lay outside the gene matches. CDR3 bases: TGTGCCAGCAGTGGCCGGGACAGGGGTCGAGGTCAGCCCCAGCATTTT. Its protein product is CASSGRDRGRGQPQHF.